These T cell receptor beta chains were read from a single sample in a study of CD8+CD57+ T cells in acquired aplastic anemia. TCRdb re-called the reads through MiXCR, storing one row per CDR3 protein. Here the sample spans 150,000 to 200,000 distinct CDR3 sequences, about 64% being singletons. The sequencing sample was made of sorted CD4+, CD8+, or CD8+CD57+ T cells (not recorded which) from PBMCs. Receptors originate from a human donor with severe aplastic anemia or a healthy control (not recorded which). The conserved cysteine and the conserved F or W are not part of the CDR3 here. The order of the fields is J gene, V gene, CDR3 protein.

TRBJ1-4	TRBV19	ASSIPRQGGEKLF
-	TRBV5-5	ASSFISNEQF
TRBJ1-6	TRBV6-4	ASSDLGQGWSPLH
TRBJ2-7	TRBV12-3/TRBV12-4	ASSTSLAGSSYEQY
TRBJ2-7	TRBV28	ASLTGVPSLHYYEQY
TRBJ2-3	TRBV5-6	ASSDSRGDKEDTQY
TRBJ2-7	TRBV10-3	AIKGQGGDEQY
TRBJ2-1	TRBV24-1	ATSDTPSGEWEQF
TRBJ1-4	TRBV11-3	ASSLLAVNEKLF
TRBJ1-2	TRBV9	ASSGQGNGNYGYT
TRBJ1-5	TRBV10-3	AISDKSQGGQPQH
TRBJ2-1	TRBV19	ASSPPGTLNEQF
TRBJ1-1	TRBV5-1	ASSLADNTEAF
TRBJ2-1	TRBV5-4	ASSSGPWGLAGGRRAYNGQF
TRBJ1-3	TRBV20-1	SAPSGDTIY
TRBJ2-2	TRBV2	ASRQGVGELF
TRBJ2-7	TRBV7-2	ASTPEGASEQY
TRBJ2-3	TRBV29-1	SSEQGTDTQY
TRBJ2-6	TRBV6-6	ASSEAQGLASGANVLT
TRBJ1-2	TRBV29-1	SEGTAGGYT
TRBJ2-5	TRBV7-2	ASSRTSFETQY
TRBJ1-3	TRBV7-3	ASSLDAASGNTIY
TRBJ1-1	TRBV6-5	ASNSVGEAF
TRBJ2-7	TRBV29-1	SLGADRSYEQY
TRBJ1-2	TRBV7-2	ASSTSGTGLGYT
TRBJ1-1	TRBV7-2	ASSPGTGGYTEAF
TRBJ2-4	TRBV25-1	ASSSQTSGGATKNIQY